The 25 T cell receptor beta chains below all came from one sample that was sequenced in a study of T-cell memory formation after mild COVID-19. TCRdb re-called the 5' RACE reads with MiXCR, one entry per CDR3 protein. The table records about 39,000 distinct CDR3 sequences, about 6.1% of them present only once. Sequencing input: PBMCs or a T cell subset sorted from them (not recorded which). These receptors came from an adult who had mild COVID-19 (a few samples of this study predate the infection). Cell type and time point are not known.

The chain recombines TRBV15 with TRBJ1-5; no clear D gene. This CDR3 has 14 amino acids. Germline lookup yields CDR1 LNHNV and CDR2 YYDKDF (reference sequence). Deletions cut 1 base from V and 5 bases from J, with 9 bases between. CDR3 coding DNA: TGTGCCACCAGCAGAGGTGAGAAAGATCAGCCCCAGCATTTT. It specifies CATSRGEKDQPQHF.

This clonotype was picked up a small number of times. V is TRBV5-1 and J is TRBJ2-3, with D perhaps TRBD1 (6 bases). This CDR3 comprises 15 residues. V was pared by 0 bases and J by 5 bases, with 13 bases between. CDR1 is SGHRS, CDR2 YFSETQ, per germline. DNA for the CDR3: TGCGCCAGCAGCTTGGGGACAGTCGGCGTAGATACGCAGTATTTT. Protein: CASSLGTVGVDTQYF.

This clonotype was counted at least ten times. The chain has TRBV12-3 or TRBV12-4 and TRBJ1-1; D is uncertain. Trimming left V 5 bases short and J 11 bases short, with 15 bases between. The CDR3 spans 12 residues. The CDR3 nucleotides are TGTGCCAGCAGTCAGTCATCCCCCGGGGCTTTCTTT. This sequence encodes CASSQSSPGAFF.

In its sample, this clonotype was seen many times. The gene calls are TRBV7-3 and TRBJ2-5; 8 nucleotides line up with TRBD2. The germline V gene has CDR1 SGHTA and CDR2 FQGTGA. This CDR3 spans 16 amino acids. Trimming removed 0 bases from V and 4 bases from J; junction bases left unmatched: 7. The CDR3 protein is CASSLTRTSGTETQYF. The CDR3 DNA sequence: TGTGCCAGCAGCTTAACGCGAACTAGCGGCACAGAGACCCAGTACTTC.

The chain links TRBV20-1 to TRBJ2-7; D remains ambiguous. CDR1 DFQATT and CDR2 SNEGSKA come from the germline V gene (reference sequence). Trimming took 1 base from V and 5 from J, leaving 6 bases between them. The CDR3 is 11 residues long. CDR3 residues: CSARVHHEQYF. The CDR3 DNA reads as TGCAGTGCTAGAGTCCACCACGAGCAGTACTTC.

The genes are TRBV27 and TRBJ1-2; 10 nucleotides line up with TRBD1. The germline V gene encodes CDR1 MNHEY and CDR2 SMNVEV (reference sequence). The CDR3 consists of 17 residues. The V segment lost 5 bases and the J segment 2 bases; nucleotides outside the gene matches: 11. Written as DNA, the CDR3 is TGTGCCAGCAGTCCATTGGATGGACAGGGGGTAAACTATGGCTACACCTTC. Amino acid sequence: CASSPLDGQGVNYGYTF.

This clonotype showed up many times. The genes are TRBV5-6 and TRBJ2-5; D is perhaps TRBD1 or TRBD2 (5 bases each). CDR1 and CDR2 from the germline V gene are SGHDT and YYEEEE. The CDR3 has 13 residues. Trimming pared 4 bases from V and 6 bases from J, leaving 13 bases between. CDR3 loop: CASSPGTGKTQYF. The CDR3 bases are TGTGCCAGCAGCCCCGGGACGGGGAAGACCCAGTACTTC.

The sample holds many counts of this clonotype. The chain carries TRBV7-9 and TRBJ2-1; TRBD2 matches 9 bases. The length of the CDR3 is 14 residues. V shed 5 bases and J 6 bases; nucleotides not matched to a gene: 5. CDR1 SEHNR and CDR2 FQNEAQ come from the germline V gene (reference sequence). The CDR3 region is CASSLAGGPNEQFF. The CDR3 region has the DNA TGTGCCAGCAGCCTGGCGGGAGGGCCCAATGAGCAGTTCTTC.

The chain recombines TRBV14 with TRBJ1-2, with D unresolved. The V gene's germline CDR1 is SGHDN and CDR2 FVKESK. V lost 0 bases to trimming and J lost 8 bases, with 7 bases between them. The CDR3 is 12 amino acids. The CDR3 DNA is TGTGCCAGCAGCCAAGATCGGAACGGCTACACCTTC. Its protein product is CASSQDRNGYTF. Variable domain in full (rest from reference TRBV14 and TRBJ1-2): EAGVTQFPSHSVIEKGQTVTLRCDPISGHDNLYWYRRVMGKEIKFLLHFVKESKQDESGMPNNRFLAERTGGTYSTLKVQPAELEDSGVYFCASSQDRNGYTFGSGTRLTVV.

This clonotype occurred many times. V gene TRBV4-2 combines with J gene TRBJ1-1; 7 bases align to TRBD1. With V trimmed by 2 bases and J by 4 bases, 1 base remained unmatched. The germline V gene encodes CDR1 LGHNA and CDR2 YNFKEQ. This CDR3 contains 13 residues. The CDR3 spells CASSQRQGTEAFF. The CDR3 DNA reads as TGTGCCAGCAGCCAAAGACAGGGCACTGAAGCTTTCTTT.

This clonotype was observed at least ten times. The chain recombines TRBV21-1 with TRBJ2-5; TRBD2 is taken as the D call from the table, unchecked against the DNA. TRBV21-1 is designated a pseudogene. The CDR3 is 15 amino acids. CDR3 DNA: TGTGCCAGCAGCAAAGGGCTAGCGGGAGCGGAGACCCAGTACTTC. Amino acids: CASSKGLAGAETQYF.

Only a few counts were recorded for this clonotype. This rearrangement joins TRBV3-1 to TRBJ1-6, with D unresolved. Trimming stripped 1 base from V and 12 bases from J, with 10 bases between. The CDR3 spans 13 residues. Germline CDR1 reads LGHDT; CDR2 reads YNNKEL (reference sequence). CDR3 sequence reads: CASSQVSSQPLHF. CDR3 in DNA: TGTGCCAGCAGCCAAGTTTCAAGTCAACCCCTCCACTTT.

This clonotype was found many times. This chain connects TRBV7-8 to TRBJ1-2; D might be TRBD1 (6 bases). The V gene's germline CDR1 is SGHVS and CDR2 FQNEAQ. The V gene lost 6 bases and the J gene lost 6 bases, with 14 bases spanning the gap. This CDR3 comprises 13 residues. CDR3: CASSYGQKDGYTF. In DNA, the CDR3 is TGTGCCAGCAGTTACGGACAGAAGGATGGCTACACCTTC. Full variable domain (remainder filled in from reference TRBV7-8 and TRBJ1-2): GAGVSQSPRYKVAKRGQDVALRCDPISGHVSLFWYQQALGQGPEFLTYFQNEAQLDKSGLPSDRFFAERPEGSVSTLKIQRTQQEDSAVYLCASSYGQKDGYTFGSGTRLTVV.

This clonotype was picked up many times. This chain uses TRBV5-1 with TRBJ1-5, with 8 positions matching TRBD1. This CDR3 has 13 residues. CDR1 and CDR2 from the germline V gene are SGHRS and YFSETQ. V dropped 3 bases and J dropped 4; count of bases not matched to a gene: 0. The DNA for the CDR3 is TGCGCCAGCAGCTGGACAGGGAATCAGCCCCAGCATTTT. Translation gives CASSWTGNQPQHF. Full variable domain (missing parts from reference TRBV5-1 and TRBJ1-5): KAGVTQTPRYLIKTRGQQVTLSCSPISGHRSVSWYQQTPGQGLQFLFEYFSETQRNKGNFPGRFSGRQFSNSRSEMNVSTLELGDSALYLCASSWTGNQPQHFGDGTRLSIL.

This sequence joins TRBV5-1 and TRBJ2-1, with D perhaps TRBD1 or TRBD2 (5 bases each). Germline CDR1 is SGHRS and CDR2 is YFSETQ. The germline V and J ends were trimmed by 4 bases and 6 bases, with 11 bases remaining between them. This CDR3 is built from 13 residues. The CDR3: CASSPGPPNEQFF. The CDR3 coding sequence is TGCGCCAGCAGCCCGGGACCTCCCAATGAGCAGTTCTTC.

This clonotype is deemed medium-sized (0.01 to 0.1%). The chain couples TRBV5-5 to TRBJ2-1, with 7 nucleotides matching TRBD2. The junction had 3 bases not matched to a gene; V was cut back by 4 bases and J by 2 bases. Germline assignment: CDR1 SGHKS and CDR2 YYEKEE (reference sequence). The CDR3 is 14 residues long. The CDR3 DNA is TGTGCCAGCAGCCCCGGGACTACCTACAATGAGCAGTTCTTC. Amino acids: CASSPGTTYNEQFF.

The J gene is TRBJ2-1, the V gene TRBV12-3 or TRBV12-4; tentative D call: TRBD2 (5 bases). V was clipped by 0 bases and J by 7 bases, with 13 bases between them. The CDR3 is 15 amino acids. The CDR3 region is CASSLAPGLTNEQFF. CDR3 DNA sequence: TGTGCCAGCAGTTTAGCGCCCGGACTCACAAATGAGCAGTTCTTC.

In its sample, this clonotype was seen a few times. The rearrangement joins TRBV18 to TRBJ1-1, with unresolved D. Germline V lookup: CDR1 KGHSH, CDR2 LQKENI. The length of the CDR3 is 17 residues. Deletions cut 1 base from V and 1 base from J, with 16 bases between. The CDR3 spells CASSPQGRELANTEAFF. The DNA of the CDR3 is TGTGCCAGCTCACCACAGGGAAGGGAGCTGGCGAACACTGAAGCTTTCTTT.

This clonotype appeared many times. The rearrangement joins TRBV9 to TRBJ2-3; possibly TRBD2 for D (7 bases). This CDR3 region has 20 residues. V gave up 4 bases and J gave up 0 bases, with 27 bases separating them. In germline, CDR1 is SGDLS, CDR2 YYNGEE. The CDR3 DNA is TGTGCCAGCAGCACCCCGGCCGGGAGGACCGACAGGCTTAGCACAGATACGCAGTATTTT. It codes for CASSTPAGRTDRLSTDTQYF.

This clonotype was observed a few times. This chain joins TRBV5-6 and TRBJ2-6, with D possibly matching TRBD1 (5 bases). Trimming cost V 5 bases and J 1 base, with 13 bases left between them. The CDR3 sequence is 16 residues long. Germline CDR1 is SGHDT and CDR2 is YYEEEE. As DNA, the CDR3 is TGTGCCAGCAGGCGACGCGCAGGGTCTGGGGCCAACGTCCTGACTTTC. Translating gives CASRRRAGSGANVLTF. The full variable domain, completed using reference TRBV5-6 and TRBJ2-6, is DAGVTQSPTHLIKTRGQQVTLRCSPKSGHDTVSWYQQALGQGPQFIFQYYEEEERQRGNFPDRFSGHQFPNYSSELNVNALLLGDSALYLCASRRRAGSGANVLTFGAGSRLTVL.

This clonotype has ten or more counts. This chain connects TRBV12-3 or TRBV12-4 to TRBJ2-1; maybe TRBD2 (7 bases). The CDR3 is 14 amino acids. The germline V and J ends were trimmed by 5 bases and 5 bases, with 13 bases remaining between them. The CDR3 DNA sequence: TGTGCCAGCAGTAAGGGGGGGCTGCACAATGAGCAGTTCTTC. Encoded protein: CASSKGGLHNEQFF.

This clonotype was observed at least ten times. The CDR3 region is CASSYNRGLEQYF. CDR3 sequence (DNA): TGTGCCAGCAGCTATAACAGGGGGCTCGAGCAGTACTTC. This chain connects TRBV11-1 to TRBJ2-7; 9 nucleotides agree with TRBD1. The length of the CDR3 is 13 residues. The V segment lost 4 bases and the J segment 6 bases; nucleotides outside the gene matches: 4. Germline CDR1 reads SGHAT; CDR2 reads FQDESV (reference sequence).

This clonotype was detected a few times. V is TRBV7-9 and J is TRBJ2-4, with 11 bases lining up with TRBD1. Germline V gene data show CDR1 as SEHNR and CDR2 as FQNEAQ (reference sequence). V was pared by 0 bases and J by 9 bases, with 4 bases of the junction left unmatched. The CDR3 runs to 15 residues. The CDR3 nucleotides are TGTGCCAGCAGCTTAGCCCCGGGACAGGGGGGCATTCAGTACTTC. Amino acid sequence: CASSLAPGQGGIQYF.

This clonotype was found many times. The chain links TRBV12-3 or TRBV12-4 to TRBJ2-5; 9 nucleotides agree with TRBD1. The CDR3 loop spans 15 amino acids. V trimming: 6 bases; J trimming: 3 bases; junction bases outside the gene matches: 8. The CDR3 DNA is TGTGCCAGCAGCTCCCCGGGACAGGGAAAAGAGACCCAGTACTTC. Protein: CASSSPGQGKETQYF.

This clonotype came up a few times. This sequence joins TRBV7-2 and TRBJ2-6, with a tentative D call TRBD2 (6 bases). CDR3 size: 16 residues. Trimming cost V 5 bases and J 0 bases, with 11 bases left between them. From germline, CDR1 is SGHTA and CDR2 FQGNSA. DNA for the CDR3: TGTGCCAGCAGCCCTGGAGGGCCCTCTGGGGCCAACGTCCTGACTTTC. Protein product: CASSPGGPSGANVLTF.